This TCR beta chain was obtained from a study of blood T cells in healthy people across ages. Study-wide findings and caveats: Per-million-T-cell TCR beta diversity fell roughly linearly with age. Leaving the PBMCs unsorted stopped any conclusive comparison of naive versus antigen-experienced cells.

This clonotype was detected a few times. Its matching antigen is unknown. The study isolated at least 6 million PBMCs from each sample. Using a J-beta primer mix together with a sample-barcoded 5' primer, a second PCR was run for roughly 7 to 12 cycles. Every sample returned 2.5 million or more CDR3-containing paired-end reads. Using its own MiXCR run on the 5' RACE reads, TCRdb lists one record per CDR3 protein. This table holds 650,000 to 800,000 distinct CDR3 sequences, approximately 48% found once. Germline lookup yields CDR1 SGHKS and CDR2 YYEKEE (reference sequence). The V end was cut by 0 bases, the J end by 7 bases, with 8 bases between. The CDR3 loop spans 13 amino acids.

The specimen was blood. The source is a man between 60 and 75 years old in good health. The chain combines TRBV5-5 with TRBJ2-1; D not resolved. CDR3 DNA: TGTGCCAGCAGCTTGGCCGAGGTAAATGAGCAGTTCTTC. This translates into CASSLAEVNEQFF.